The 32 T cell receptor beta chains below were found in one sample sequenced in a study of post-analysis software for immune sequencing data. No antigen has been assigned to these receptors. Unique molecular identifiers featured in each of the TCR beta cDNA libraries. TCRdb processed the PCR reads anew with MiXCR; each CDR3 protein has one entry. The data hold some 500,000 distinct CDR3 sequences, with nearly 45% observed a single time. Study findings and constraints: Roughly 5 TRBV segments, TRBV5-6, TRBV5-1 and TRBV20-1 among them, were found more frequent in patients than controls.

The sample was blood. The source is a girl aged 5-17 years with multiple sclerosis.

The chain has TRBV7-8 and TRBJ2-2, with 16 positions matching TRBD2. The CDR3 totals 16 residues. CDR1 and CDR2 from the germline V gene are SGHVS and FQNEAQ. V shed 6 bases and J 5 bases; nucleotides not matched to a gene: 3. The CDR3 region is CASRGTSGRVTGELFF. The CDR3 bases are TGTGCCAGCAGGGGGACTAGCGGGAGGGTTACCGGGGAGCTGTTTTTT.

The V gene is TRBV24-1, the J gene TRBJ2-2, with D tentatively TRBD2 (5 bases). Deletions cut 4 bases from V and 7 bases from J, with 12 bases between. Germline V gene lookup returns CDR1 KGHDR and CDR2 SFDVKD. The CDR3 runs 14 residues. This chain's CDR3 is CATSESRDYGELFF. The CDR3 nucleotides read TGTGCCACCAGTGAATCCCGGGATTACGGGGAGCTGTTTTTT.

The rearrangement uses TRBV29-1 and TRBJ2-4; D ambiguous. The end of the DNA is better explained by TRBJ2-5, so the J call may be wrong. This CDR3 region has 10 residues. Germline-derived CDR1 and CDR2 are SQVTM and ANQGSEA. The CDR3 loop reads CGAGEQTQYF. For the CDR3, the DNA is TGCGGCGCTGGAGAGCAGACCCAGTACTTC.

J is TRBJ2-3 and V is TRBV20-1; 13 bases are shared with TRBD2. Germline V gene data show CDR1 as DFQATT and CDR2 as SNEGSKA (reference sequence). V trimming: 2 bases; J trimming: 2 bases; junction bases outside the gene matches: 7. This CDR3 contains 17 residues. The CDR3 here is CSARSPGLAGPTDTQYF. The CDR3, as DNA: TGCAGTGCTAGATCCCCGGGACTAGCGGGACCCACAGATACGCAGTATTTT.

This clonotype appeared a few times. The chain is built from TRBV12-3 or TRBV12-4 and TRBJ2-5; no clear D gene. Between the trimmed V and J ends, which lost 3 bases and 4 bases, there was a span of 12 bases. The length of the CDR3 is 14 residues. The CDR3 here is CASSFLLGPETQYF. CDR3 nucleotide sequence: TGTGCCAGCAGTTTCTTGCTAGGCCCAGAGACCCAGTACTTC.

The chain links TRBV15 to TRBJ2-7; 7 bases are a match to TRBD1. V shed 0 bases, J shed 1 base, and the junction held 3 bases outside the gene matches. Germline CDR1 and CDR2: LNHNV and YYDKDF (reference sequence). The CDR3 spans 15 residues. Here the CDR3 reads CATSRDRTGSYEQYF. The CDR3 DNA sequence: TGTGCCACCAGCAGAGATAGGACAGGATCCTACGAGCAGTACTTC.

This clonotype occurred a few times. The V gene is TRBV12-3 or TRBV12-4, the J gene TRBJ2-3; 8 nucleotides line up with TRBD2. V trimming: 6 bases; J trimming: 2 bases; junction bases outside the gene matches: 7. The CDR3 consists of 15 residues. CDR3: CASSSGLAVTDTQYF. The CDR3 nucleotides read TGTGCCAGCAGCTCTGGACTAGCTGTCACAGATACGCAGTATTTT.

About this clonotype itself: Given a much more abundant clone one base away, this may be a read error. The chain couples TRBV10-3 to TRBJ2-5, with 11 bases fitting TRBD1. The CDR3 totals 16 residues. From germline, CDR1 is ENHRY and CDR2 SYGVKD. CDR3 sequence reads: CSISDLDRGRGETQYF. CDR3 nucleotides: TGTTCCATCAGTGACCTGGACAGGGGGCGTGGGGAGACCCAGTACTTC.

The CDR3 coding sequence is TGTGCCAGCATGTTTTCCCCCCTGACTAGCGATGTAGGTGAGCAGTTCTTC. It encodes CASMFSPLTSDVGEQFF. The chain joins TRBV12-3 or TRBV12-4 to TRBJ2-1; 8 nucleotides match TRBD2. Unmatched junction bases numbered 20, after V lost 7 bases and J lost 9 bases. This CDR3 is 17 amino acids long.

The chain has TRBV29-1 and TRBJ2-7; 7 bases align to TRBD1. V gave up 3 bases and J gave up 0 bases; unmatched junction bases: 5. In germline, CDR1 is SQVTM, CDR2 ANQGSEA. The CDR3 length is 14 residues. The CDR3 region is CSVELTGISYEQYF. DNA of the CDR3: TGCAGCGTTGAGCTGACAGGGATCTCCTACGAGCAGTACTTC.

This clonotype was picked up a small number of times. V and J are TRBV5-6 and TRBJ2-7; tentatively, D is TRBD1 (5 bases). CDR1 SGHDT and CDR2 YYEEEE come from the germline V gene. This CDR3 spans 13 amino acids. Deletions cut 4 bases from V and 1 base from J, with 9 bases between. This CDR3 reads CASSTRESYEQYF. The CDR3 DNA sequence: TGTGCCAGCAGCACCAGGGAATCCTACGAGCAGTACTTC.

The rearrangement links TRBV4-3 to TRBJ2-7; 11 bases match TRBD2. This CDR3 has 15 residues. From germline, CDR1 is LGHNA and CDR2 YSLEER. Losses at the gene ends were 4 bases for V and 3 bases for J; bases not matched to a gene: 5. In nucleotides, the CDR3 is TGCGCCAGCAGCCGGGTAGCGGGAGGGTTCTACGAGCAGTACTTC. It translates to CASSRVAGGFYEQYF.

This clonotype was recorded many times. Relative to the germline gene, one junction end is altered; a read error may explain this. This chain links TRBV9 with TRBJ2-7, with 9 bases that match TRBD2. This CDR3 has 15 amino acids. The germline CDR1 and CDR2 sequences are SGDLS and YYNGEE. Here the CDR3 DNA reads TGTGCCAGCAGTGTAGCGGGAGACTCCGTGGGTGAGCAGTACTTC. Amino acid sequence: CASSVAGDSVGEQYF.

The CDR3 is CATSDAGLAGLNEQYF. In DNA form, the CDR3 reads TGTGCCACCAGTGACGCGGGACTAGCGGGACTCAATGAGCAGTACTTC. The V and J genes are TRBV24-1 and TRBJ2-1; 13 bases fit TRBD2. The DNA end is more similar to TRBJ2-7, so the J call may be wrong. Germline-derived CDR1 and CDR2 are KGHDR and SFDVKD. There are 16 residues in the CDR3.

This clonotype was found a few times. The V call is TRBV4-1, the J call TRBJ1-2, with 7 bases fitting TRBD1. Trimming took 8 bases from V and 13 from J; bases not matched to a gene: 19. Germline CDR1 reads MGHRA; CDR2 reads YSYEKL. The CDR3 is made up of 14 amino acids. The CDR3 coding sequence is TGCGCCAGCGGGACAGCCAAGCTCCAGCCGACTTTCACCTTC. Encoded protein: CASGTAKLQPTFTF.

The genes are TRBV10-1 and TRBJ2-3; D is perhaps TRBD2 (5 bases). CDR3 length: 15 residues. Deletions cut 0 bases from V and 4 bases from J, with 11 bases between. CDR1 and CDR2 (germline): WNHNN, SYGVQD (reference sequence). In DNA form, the CDR3 reads TGCGCCAGCAGTGAGTCGGGAGTAGGCGCAGATACGCAGTATTTT. Its protein is CASSESGVGADTQYF.

The chain combines TRBV28 with TRBJ1-2, with D perhaps TRBD1 (5 bases). The CDR3 consists of 13 residues. Germline loops: CDR1 MDHEN, CDR2 SYDVKM. The germline V and J ends were trimmed by 6 bases and 4 bases, with 12 bases remaining between them. The chain's CDR3 is CASRRGVRYGYTF. CDR3 sequence (DNA): TGTGCCAGCAGGAGGGGCGTACGCTATGGCTACACCTTC.

The chain is built from TRBV12-3 or TRBV12-4 and TRBJ1-1; no definite D call. Trimming removed 7 bases from V and 1 base from J, with 10 bases in between. CDR3 size: 13 residues. CDR3 DNA sequence: TGTGCCAGCAAGAAGACGGGGAACACTGAAGCTTTCTTT. Protein product: CASKKTGNTEAFF.

This chain connects TRBV29-1 to TRBJ1-4; D unresolved. The CDR3 extends over 13 amino acids. The germline V gene has CDR1 SQVTM and CDR2 ANQGSEA. The germline V and J ends were trimmed by 2 bases and 5 bases, with 9 bases remaining between them. The CDR3 here is CSVERHPNEKLFF. CDR3 coding DNA: TGCAGCGTTGAAAGACATCCGAATGAAAAACTGTTTTTT.

J is TRBJ2-3 and V is TRBV29-1; D gene ambiguous. Germline assignment: CDR1 SQVTM and CDR2 ANQGSEA. V dropped 4 bases and J dropped 10 bases, with 12 bases sitting between them. This CDR3 comprises 11 residues. CDR3 bases: TGCAGCGTTGTATTTGGCATAGCGCAGTATTTT. It yields the protein CSVVFGIAQYF.

This clonotype was counted a few times. The chain employs TRBV7-2 and TRBJ2-7, with D perhaps TRBD2 (6 bases). Germline assignment: CDR1 SGHTA and CDR2 FQGNSA. V was shortened by 4 bases and J by 3 bases, with 16 bases between the two germline ends. The CDR3 consists of 15 residues. The DNA for the CDR3 is TGTGCCAGCAGCTCGCACCTAGCGACCCTCTACGAGCAGTACTTC. Translation gives CASSSHLATLYEQYF.

This clonotype was counted between two and nine times. The rearrangement joins TRBV27 to TRBJ2-1, with TRBD1 matching over 8 bases. The V and J ends lost 4 bases and 10 bases, in that order; junction bases with no gene match: 3. From germline, CDR1 is MNHEY and CDR2 SMNVEV (reference sequence). This CDR3 spans 12 amino acids. CDR3: CASSSDRVEQFF. CDR3 DNA: TGTGCCAGCAGTTCGGACAGGGTAGAGCAGTTCTTC.

V is TRBV10-3 and J is TRBJ2-7; 8 nucleotides line up with TRBD2. The DNA end is a closer match to TRBJ2-5, so the J assignment may be wrong. Per the germline V gene, CDR1 is ENHRY and CDR2 is SYGVKD. The CDR3 loop spans 15 amino acids. This chain's CDR3 is CAISEEPGGGETQYF. In DNA, the CDR3 is TGTGCCATCAGTGAGGAGCCGGGAGGGGGGGAGACCCAGTACTTC.

The rearrangement uses TRBV7-3 and TRBJ2-1, with 8 bases aligning to TRBD1. This CDR3 spans 17 amino acids. Germline V gives CDR1 SGHTA, CDR2 FQGTGA. After removal of 5 bases from V and 1 base from J, the junction contained 10 bases not matched to a gene. The CDR3 coding sequence is TGTGCCAGCAGCCGAGACAGGGGAGGTGGTTCCTACAATGAGCAGTTCTTC. It codes for CASSRDRGGGSYNEQFF.

The table lists this clonotype with a few counts. This rearrangement joins TRBV20-1 to TRBJ2-7; D call uncertain. The germline V gene has CDR1 DFQATT and CDR2 SNEGSKA (reference sequence). The CDR3 totals 15 residues. V was cut by 3 bases and J by 2 bases, with 17 bases left in between. CDR3 bases: TGCAGTGCTAGGGATACAACATCAGCTCCCTACGAGCAGTACTTC. Its protein is CSARDTTSAPYEQYF.

In its sample, this clonotype was seen a few times. The chain combines TRBV15 with TRBJ2-1; TRBD1 aligns across 10 bases. Unmatched junction bases numbered 10, after V lost 5 bases and J lost 9 bases. Germline V CDR1 and CDR2: LNHNV, YYDKDF (reference sequence). This CDR3 has 15 amino acids. The CDR3 reads CATSGRDRGLVEQFF. The CDR3 coding sequence is TGTGCCACCAGCGGCCGGGACAGGGGTTTGGTTGAGCAGTTCTTC.

This clonotype was found a few times. The chain has TRBV9 and TRBJ2-1; TRBD2 matches 10 bases. The germline V gene has CDR1 SGDLS and CDR2 YYNGEE. The CDR3 has 19 amino acids. The junction had 14 bases not matched to a gene; V was cut back by 4 bases and J by 1 base. CDR3: CASSFRGSGRARSYNEQFF. CDR3 DNA: TGTGCCAGCAGCTTCCGAGGGAGCGGGAGGGCCCGATCCTACAATGAGCAGTTCTTC.

CDR3 in amino acids: CAISESRDRGRTDTQYF. CDR3 nucleotides: TGTGCCATCAGTGAGTCGAGGGACAGGGGACGAACAGATACGCAGTATTTT. The chain is built from TRBV10-3 and TRBJ2-3; TRBD1 agrees at 10 bases. CDR3 size: 17 residues. V lost 0 bases to trimming and J lost 3 bases; unmatched junction nucleotides: 6. The germline gives CDR1 ENHRY, CDR2 SYGVKD.

This chain uses TRBV5-1 with TRBJ2-7; D may be TRBD1 or TRBD2 (5 bases each). V was shortened by 3 bases and J by 1 base, with 8 bases between the two germline ends. Germline values: CDR1 SGHRS, CDR2 YFSETQ. The CDR3 is 13 residues long. This CDR3 is CASSWGKSYEQYF. The CDR3 nucleotides are TGCGCCAGCAGCTGGGGGAAGTCCTACGAGCAGTACTTC.

This clonotype showed up just a few times. Given a much more abundant clone one base away, this may be a read error. The chain carries TRBV6-6 and TRBJ2-5, with D hard to call. Germline-derived CDR1 and CDR2 are MNHNY and SVGAGI (reference sequence). This CDR3 is 12 amino acids long. As DNA, the CDR3 is TGTGCCAGCAGTTACGACCACGAGACCCAGTACTTC. Protein product: CASSYDHETQYF.

V is TRBV10-3 and J is TRBJ1-2; TRBD1 agrees at 10 bases. CDR1 and CDR2 from the germline V gene are ENHRY and SYGVKD. V lost 6 bases and J lost 8; bases outside the gene matches: 9. This CDR3 is 14 amino acids long. CDR3 in DNA: TGTGCCATCAGCGGACAGGGGGGATTCCGAGGCTACACCTTC. It translates to CAISGQGGFRGYTF.

This clonotype was seen only a few times. The chain carries TRBV28 and TRBJ2-1; D is perhaps TRBD2 (6 bases). This CDR3 has 11 amino acids. CDR1 is MDHEN, CDR2 SYDVKM, per germline. The V end lost 6 bases, the J end lost 12 bases, and 12 bases lay between the germline ends. The CDR3 nucleotides are TGTGCCAGCAGCCTAGACGGGGGGCAGTTCTTC. It encodes CASSLDGGQFF.